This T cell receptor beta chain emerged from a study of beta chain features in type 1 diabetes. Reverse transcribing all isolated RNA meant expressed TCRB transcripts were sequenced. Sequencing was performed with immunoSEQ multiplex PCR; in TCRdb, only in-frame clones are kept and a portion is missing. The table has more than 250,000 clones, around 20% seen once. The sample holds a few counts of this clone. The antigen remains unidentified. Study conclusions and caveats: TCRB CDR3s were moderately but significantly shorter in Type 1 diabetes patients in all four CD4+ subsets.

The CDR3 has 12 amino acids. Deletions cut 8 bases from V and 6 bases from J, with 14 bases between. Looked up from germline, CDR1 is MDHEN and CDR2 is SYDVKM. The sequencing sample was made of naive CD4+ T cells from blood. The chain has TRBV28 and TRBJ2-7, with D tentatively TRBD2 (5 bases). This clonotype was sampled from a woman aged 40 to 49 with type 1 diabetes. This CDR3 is CASWVGAGEQYF. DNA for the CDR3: TGTGCCAGCTGGGTGGGAGCCGGCGAGCAGTACTTC.